This TCR beta chain stems from a study of cytomegalovirus exposure and HLA in healthy donors. Across the whole study: Unique TCRs numbering some 80 million, obtained from HLA-typed donors, made up an early data release.

About this clone: What it binds is unknown.

CDR1 and CDR2 (germline): SGHTA, FQGNSA. Trimming took off 5 bases at V and 8 bases at J, with 18 bases between the two ends. The CDR3 runs 14 residues. Points from the study as a whole: Accurate HLA-A and HLA-B prediction from TCR beta sequences was reported for most subjects.

In the PCR, 60 Vbeta and 13 Jbeta primers were used. The assay was immunoSEQ multiplex PCR, and TCRdb's table has in-frame clones only and misses some. The sample consists of 190,000 or so clones, around four fifths of them appearing once. The material sequenced was PBMCs. This TCR derives from a man aged 50-59 years in good health and CMV-seronegative. J is TRBJ1-1 and V is TRBV7-2; D is ambiguous. The CDR3 protein is CASSAVGLGGEAFF. For the CDR3, the DNA is TGTGCCAGCAGCGCGGTAGGCTTGGGAGGGGAAGCTTTCTTT.